This T cell receptor beta chain was identified in a study of T cells in localized non-small cell lung cancer. Here immunoSEQ multiplex PCR was the method, and the copy in TCRdb shows in-frame clones only, minus some. In the table there are around 26,000 clones, 81% of which are singletons. Trimming pared 8 bases from V and 5 bases from J, leaving 18 bases between. Germline V gives CDR1 MNHNS, CDR2 SASEGT. The CDR3 is made up of 14 amino acids. The chain has TRBV6-1 and TRBJ2-5; TRBD1 might be the D (5 bases). The input for sequencing was peripheral blood, taken before any cancer treatment. The sequence derives from a man between 40 and 70 years old with stage III squamous cell lung carcinoma. The chain's CDR3 is CASLYRTAGETQYF. For the CDR3, the DNA is TGTGCCAGCCTCTATAGGACCGCAGGGGAGACCCAGTACTTC.